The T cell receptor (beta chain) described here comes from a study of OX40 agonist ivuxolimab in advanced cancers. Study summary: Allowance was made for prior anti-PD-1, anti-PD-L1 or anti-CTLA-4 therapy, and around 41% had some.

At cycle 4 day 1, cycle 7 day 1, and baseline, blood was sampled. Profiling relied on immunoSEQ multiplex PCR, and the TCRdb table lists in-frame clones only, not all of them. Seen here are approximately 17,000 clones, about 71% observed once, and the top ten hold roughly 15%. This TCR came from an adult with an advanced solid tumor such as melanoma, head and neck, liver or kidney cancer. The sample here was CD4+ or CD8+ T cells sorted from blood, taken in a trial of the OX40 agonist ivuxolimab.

CDR3: CASSSGQGDYEQYF. DNA for the CDR3: TGTGCCAGCAGCTCGGGACAGGGTGACTACGAGCAGTACTTC. V is TRBV11-3 and J is TRBJ2-7; 9 positions match TRBD1. J lost 3 bases, V lost 4 bases, and 4 bases had no gene match. Germline assignment: CDR1 SGHNT and CDR2 YENEEA. The length of the CDR3 is 14 residues.